The 3 T cell receptor beta chains below were found in one sample sequenced in a study of beta chain features in type 1 diabetes. Study observations and caveats: Moderate but significant shortening of TCRB CDR3s was recorded in all four CD4+ subsets from Type 1 diabetes patients.

Sequenced material consisted of expressed TCRB transcripts (all of the isolated RNA was reverse transcribed). TCRdb's table, derived via immunoSEQ multiplex PCR, lists solely in-frame clones and lacks some. The sample carries 130,000 or so clones, approximately 10% recorded once. For these receptors, no antigen is known. Sample: central memory CD4+ T cells from blood. The receptors were gathered from a man aged 25-40 years with type 1 diabetes.

This clone was seen many times. J is TRBJ1-2 and V is TRBV6-1, with D uncertain. The germline gives CDR1 MNHNS, CDR2 SASEGT. The CDR3 spans 12 residues. V lost 11 bases and J 5 bases, leaving 15 bases between the germline ends. CDR3 sequence (DNA): TGTGCCGGAGCTCCCAACGGGTATGGCTACACCTTC. Residues: CAGAPNGYGYTF.

The chain combines TRBV18 with TRBJ1-1; 7 bases agree with TRBD1. The CDR3 contains 15 residues. V shed 3 bases, J shed 7 bases, and the junction held 11 bases outside the gene matches. Germline V gives CDR1 KGHSH, CDR2 LQKENI. The CDR3 sequence: CASSPLTGRRGEAFF. The CDR3 region has the DNA TGTGCCAGCTCACCGCTGACAGGGAGAAGGGGTGAAGCTTTCTTT.

This clone has only a few counts. The chain carries TRBV10-3 and TRBJ1-5; unclear D gene. The CDR3 sequence is 13 residues long. Germline CDR1 is ENHRY and CDR2 is SYGVKD. Trimming took 4 bases from V and 4 from J, leaving 8 bases between them. In DNA form, the CDR3 reads TGTGCCATCAGTGTGGGCCAAAATCAGCCCCAGCATTTT. Its protein is CAISVGQNQPQHF.